This T cell receptor (beta chain) was sequenced in a study of OX40 agonist ivuxolimab in advanced cancers. Study-wide context: Ivuxolimab, which targeted the costimulatory receptor OX40 (CD134), was an agonistic, fully human IgG2 monoclonal antibody. Intravenous ivuxolimab was administered to patients every 2 weeks at six dose levels: 0.01, 0.1, 0.3, 1.5, 3 and 10 mg/kg. Among the roughly 52 dose-escalation patients, around 19 had hepatocellular carcinoma, 15 or so melanoma, 9 renal cell carcinoma and 9 head and neck cancer. The dose-escalation cohort was 82.7% male with a mean age of around 62 years, ranging from roughly 20 to 80. Patients were allowed to have had prior anti-PD-1, anti-PD-L1 or anti-CTLA-4 therapy, and 40% to 45% of the dose-escalation patients had previously received checkpoint inhibitors. Partial responses occurred in three dose-escalation patients: two with cutaneous melanoma and one with hepatocellular carcinoma. The purpose of peripheral TCRbeta sequencing was to test whether ivuxolimab changed TCR sequence diversity and led to clonal T-cell expansion. The paper describes the monotherapy dose-escalation part (N ≈ 49 patients) of the phase I trial of ivuxolimab.

What the study reported, not specific to this receptor: Clonal expansion of both CD4+ and CD8+ blood T cells was observed from baseline to week 6 at doses 0.1 to 3.0 mg/kg. The antigen specificity of the clonally expanded peripheral T cells was not determined. In the 0.1-3.0 mg/kg groups, partial responders had among the lowest normalized peripheral clonal expansion, particularly in CD8+ T cells. After ivuxolimab, expanded clones were on average more numerous among CD8+ T cells than among CD4+ T cells. Low levels of normalized T-cell clonal expansion were also shown by some nonresponding patients.

For sequencing of the TCRbeta CDR3 region, genomic DNA was extracted from the sorted cells. The immunoSEQ Assay was used for sequencing of TCRbeta CDR3 regions. The table comes from immuneACCESS by way of TCRdb, which keeps in-frame sequences with V and J called. Part of the clones is missing from these tables; in studies checked, under half for an unresolved V gene and the rest for unknown reasons. Present in this sample are 45,000 to 75,000 clones, 79% of which were seen just once. The leading ten clones occupy roughly 1.2% of the sample. Note on this clone: This clone's antigen is unknown. Qualities for individual bases were not recorded, and no much larger clone is one base off.

The trial excluded patients who had a history of autoimmune disease or were on systemic immunosuppression. Peripheral blood for TCR sequencing was drawn from every dose cohort at baseline, at cycle 4 day 1 and at cycle 7 day 1. The samples were drawn from a first-in-human, open-label, multicenter phase I dose-escalation trial of ivuxolimab. The trial enrolled adults with locally advanced or metastatic head and neck squamous cell, hepatocellular, melanoma or renal cell carcinoma. Before TCR sequencing, CD4+ T cells and CD8+ T cells were sorted from peripheral blood as separate populations. V lost 0 bases and J lost 5 bases, and the count of bases not matched to a germline gene is 4. Taken from cysteine to phenylalanine, the CDR3 has 14 residues. CDR3 DNA only is kept here, 42 bases in frame from base 1. The germline V gene gives CDR1 as SGHRS and CDR2 as YFSETQ.

Here the chain combines TRBV5-1 and TRBJ1-1; 7 bases in between match TRBD1. The source was CD4+ or CD8+ T cells sorted from blood, collected in a trial of the OX40 agonist ivuxolimab. This receptor was identified in an adult with an advanced solid tumor such as melanoma, head and neck, liver or kidney cancer. The sequenced DNA: TGCGCCAGCAGCTTGGAACAGGGGAGAACTGAAGCTTTCTTT. It translates to CASSLEQGRTEAFF.